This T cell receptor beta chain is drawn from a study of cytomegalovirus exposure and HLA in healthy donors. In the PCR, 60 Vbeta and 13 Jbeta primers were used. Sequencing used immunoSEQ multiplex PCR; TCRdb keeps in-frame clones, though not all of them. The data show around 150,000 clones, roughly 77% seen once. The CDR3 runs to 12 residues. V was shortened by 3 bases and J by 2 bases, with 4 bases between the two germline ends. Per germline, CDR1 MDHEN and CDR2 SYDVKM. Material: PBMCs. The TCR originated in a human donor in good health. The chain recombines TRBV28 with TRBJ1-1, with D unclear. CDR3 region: CASSFTNTEAFF. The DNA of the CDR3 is TGTGCCAGCAGTTTCACTAACACTGAAGCTTTCTTT.